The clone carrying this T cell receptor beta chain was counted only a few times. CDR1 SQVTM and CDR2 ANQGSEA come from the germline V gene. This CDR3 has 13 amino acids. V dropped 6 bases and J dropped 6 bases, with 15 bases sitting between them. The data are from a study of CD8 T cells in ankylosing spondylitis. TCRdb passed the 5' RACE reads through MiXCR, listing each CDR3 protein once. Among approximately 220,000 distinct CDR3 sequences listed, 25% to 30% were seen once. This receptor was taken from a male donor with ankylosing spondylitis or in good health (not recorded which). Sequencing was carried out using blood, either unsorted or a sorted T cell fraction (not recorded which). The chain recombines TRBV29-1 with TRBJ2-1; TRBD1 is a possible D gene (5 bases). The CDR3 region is CSVLGPNPNEQFF. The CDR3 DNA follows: TGCAGCGTCCTGGGGCCGAACCCCAATGAGCAGTTCTTC.